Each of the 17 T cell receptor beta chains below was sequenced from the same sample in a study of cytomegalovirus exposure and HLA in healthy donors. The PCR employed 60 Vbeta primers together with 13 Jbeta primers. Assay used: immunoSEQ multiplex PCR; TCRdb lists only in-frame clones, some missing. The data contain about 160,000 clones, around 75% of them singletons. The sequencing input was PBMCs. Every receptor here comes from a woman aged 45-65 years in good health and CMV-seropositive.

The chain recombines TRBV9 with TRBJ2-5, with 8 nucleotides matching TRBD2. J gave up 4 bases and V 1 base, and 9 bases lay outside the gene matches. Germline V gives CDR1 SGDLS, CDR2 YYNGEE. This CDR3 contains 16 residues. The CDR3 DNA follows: TGTGCCAGCAGCGTACTTGCTGCGGGGGGACGAGAGACCCAGTACTTC. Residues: CASSVLAAGGRETQYF.

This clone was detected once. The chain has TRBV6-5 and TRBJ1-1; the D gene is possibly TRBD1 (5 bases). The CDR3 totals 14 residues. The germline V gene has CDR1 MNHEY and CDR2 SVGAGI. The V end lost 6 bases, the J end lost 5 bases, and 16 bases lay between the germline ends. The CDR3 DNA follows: TGTGCCAGCAGAGACGGGGGGGGAGGGACTGAAGCTTTCTTT. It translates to CASRDGGGGTEAFF.

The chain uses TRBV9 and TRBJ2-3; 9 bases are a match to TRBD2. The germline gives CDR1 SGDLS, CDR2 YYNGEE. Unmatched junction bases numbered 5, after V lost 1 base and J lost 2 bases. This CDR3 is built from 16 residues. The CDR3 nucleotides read TGTGCCAGCAGCGTATCTAGCGGGATTCACACAGATACGCAGTATTTT. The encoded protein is CASSVSSGIHTDTQYF.

CDR3 sequence reads: CASSPTVTGNTIYF. CDR3 in DNA: TGCGCCAGCAGCCCTACAGTTACTGGAAACACCATATATTTT. The chain links TRBV5-1 to TRBJ1-3; unclear D gene. Trimming took off 4 bases at V and 2 bases at J, with 10 bases between the two ends. The germline V gene encodes CDR1 SGHRS and CDR2 YFSETQ. CDR3 size: 14 residues.

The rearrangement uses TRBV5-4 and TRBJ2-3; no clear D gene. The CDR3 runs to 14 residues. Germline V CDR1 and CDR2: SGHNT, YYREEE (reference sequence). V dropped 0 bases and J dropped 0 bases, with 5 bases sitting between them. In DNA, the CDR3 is TGTGCCAGCAGCTTGGAATCTAGCACAGATACGCAGTATTTT. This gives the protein CASSLESSTDTQYF.

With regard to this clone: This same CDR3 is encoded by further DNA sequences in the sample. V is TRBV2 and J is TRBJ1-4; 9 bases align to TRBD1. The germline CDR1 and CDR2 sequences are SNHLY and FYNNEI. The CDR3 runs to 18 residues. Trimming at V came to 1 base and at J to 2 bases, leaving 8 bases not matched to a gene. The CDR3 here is CASSEEGTGSRTNEKLFF. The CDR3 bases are TGTGCCAGCAGTGAAGAGGGGACAGGGTCGAGGACTAATGAAAAACTGTTTTTT.

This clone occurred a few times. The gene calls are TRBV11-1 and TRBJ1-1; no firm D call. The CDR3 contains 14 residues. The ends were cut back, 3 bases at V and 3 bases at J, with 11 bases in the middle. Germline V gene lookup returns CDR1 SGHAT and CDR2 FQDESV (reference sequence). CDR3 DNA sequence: TGTGCCAGCAGCTTGGAGGATTTGGACACTGAAGCTTTCTTT. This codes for CASSLEDLDTEAFF.

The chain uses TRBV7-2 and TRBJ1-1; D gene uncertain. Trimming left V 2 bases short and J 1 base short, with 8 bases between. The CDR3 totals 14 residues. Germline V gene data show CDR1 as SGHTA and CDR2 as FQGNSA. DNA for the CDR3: TGTGCCAGCAGCTTAATGCCCGGGAACACTGAAGCTTTCTTT. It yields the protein CASSLMPGNTEAFF.

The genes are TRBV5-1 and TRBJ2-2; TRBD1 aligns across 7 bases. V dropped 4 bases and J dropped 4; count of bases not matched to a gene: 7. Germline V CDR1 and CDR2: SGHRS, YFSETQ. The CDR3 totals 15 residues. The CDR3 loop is CASSPGQPSTGELFF. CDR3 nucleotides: TGCGCCAGCAGCCCGGGACAGCCGAGCACCGGGGAGCTGTTTTTT.

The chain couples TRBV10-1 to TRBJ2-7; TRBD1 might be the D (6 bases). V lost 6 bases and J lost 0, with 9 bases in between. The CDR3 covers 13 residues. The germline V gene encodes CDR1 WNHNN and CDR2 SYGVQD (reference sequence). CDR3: CASSETGSYEQYF. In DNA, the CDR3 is TGCGCCAGCAGCGAGACAGGCTCCTACGAGCAGTACTTC.

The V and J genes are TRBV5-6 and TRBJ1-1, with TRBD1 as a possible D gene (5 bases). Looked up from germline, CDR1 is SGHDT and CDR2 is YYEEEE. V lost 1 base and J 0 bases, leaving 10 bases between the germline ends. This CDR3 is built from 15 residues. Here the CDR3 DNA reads TGTGCCAGCAGCTTGACAGGAGACTTGAACACTGAAGCTTTCTTT. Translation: CASSLTGDLNTEAFF.

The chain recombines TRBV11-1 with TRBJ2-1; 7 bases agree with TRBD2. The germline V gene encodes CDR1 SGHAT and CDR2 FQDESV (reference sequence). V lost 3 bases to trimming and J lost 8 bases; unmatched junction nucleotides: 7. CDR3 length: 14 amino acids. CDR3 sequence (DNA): TGTGCCAGCAGCTTTCTTTTGGGAGGGGATGAGCAGTTCTTC. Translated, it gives CASSFLLGGDEQFF. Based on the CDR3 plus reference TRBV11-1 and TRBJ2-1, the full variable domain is EAEVAQSPRYKITEKSQAVAFWCDPISGHATLYWYRQILGQGPELLVQFQDESVVDDSQLPKDRFSAERLKGVDSTLKIQPAELGDSAMYLCASSFLLGGDEQFFGPGTRLTVL.

CDR3 sequence reads: CASSRSEEGCTEAFF. CDR3 DNA: TGTGCCAGCAGCCGTTCGGAAGAGGGATGCACTGAAGCTTTCTTT. J is TRBJ1-1 and V is TRBV4-2; no reliable D call. The CDR3 contains 15 residues. The V and J ends lost 4 bases and 4 bases respectively, with 16 bases between them. CDR1 is LGHNA, CDR2 YNFKEQ, per germline.

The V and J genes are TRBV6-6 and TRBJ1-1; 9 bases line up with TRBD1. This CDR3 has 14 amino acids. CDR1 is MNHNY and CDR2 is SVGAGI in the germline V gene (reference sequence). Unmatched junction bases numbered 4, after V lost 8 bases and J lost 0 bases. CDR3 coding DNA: TGTGCCAGCCGAAGGACAGGGGTGAACACTGAAGCTTTCTTT. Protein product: CASRRTGVNTEAFF.

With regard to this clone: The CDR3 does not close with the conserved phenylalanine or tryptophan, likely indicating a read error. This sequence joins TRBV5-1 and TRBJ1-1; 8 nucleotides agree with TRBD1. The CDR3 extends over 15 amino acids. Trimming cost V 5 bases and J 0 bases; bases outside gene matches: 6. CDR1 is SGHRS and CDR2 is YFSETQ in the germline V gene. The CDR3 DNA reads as TGCGCCAGCAGTCACGGACAGGGCATGAACACTGAAGCTTTCCTT. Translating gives CASSHGQGMNTEAFL.

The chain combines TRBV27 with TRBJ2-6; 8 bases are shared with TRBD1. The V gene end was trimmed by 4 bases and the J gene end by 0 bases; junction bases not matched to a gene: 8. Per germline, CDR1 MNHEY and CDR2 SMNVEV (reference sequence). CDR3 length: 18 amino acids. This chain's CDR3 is CASSSRQGYGSGANVLTF. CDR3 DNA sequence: TGTGCCAGCAGTTCGAGACAGGGGTACGGCTCTGGGGCCAACGTCCTGACTTTC.

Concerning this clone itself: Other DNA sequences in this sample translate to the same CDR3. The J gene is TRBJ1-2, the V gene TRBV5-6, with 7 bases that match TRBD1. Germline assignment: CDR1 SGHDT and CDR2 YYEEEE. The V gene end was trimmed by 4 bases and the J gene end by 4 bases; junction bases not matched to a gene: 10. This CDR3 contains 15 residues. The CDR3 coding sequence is TGTGCCAGCAGCCTCGACAGGGTACCCTCCTATGGCTACACCTTC. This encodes CASSLDRVPSYGYTF.